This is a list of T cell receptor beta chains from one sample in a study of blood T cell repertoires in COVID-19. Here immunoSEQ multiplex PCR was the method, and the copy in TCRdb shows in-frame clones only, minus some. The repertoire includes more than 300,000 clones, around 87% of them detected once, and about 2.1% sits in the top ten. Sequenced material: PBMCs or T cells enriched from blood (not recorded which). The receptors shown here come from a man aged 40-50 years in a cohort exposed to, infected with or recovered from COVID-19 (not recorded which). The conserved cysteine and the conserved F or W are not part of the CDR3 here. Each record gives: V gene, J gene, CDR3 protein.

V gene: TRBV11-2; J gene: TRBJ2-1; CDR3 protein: ASSSGLAGVVEQF
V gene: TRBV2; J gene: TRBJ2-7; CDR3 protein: ASSREGGYEQY
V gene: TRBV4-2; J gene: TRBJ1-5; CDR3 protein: ASSQVSGVNQPQH
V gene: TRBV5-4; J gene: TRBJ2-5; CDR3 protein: ASSFQVSHQETQY
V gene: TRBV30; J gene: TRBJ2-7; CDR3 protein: AWSGQRTSGPTNLREQY
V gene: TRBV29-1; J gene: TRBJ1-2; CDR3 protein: SVGLRERPNYGYT
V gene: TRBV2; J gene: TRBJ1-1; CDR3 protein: ASSENIGRATEAF
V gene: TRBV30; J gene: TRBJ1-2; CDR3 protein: AWSVQVNYGYT
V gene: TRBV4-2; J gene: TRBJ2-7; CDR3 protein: ASSQSGDEQY
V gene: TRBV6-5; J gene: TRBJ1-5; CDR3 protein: ASRPLNRGQSPQH
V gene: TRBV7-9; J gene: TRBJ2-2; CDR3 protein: ASSPPSLPGELF
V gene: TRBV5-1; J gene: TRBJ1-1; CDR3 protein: ASSFSGTENTEAF
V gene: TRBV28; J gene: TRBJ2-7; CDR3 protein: ASRTAGGLYEQY
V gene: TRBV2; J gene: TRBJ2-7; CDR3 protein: ASSRVHEQY
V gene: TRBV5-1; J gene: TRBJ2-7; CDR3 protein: ASSLAPGQNYEQY
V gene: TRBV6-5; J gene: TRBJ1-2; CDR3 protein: ASSLVEQGVFYGYT
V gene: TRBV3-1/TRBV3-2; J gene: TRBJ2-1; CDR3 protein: ASRNVTSGEGDEQF
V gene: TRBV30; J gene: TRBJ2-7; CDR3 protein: AWSVLQEPANEQY
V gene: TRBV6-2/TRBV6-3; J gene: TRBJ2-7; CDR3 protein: ASSPARTGGYEQY
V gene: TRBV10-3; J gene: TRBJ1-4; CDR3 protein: AISESQDRDEKLF
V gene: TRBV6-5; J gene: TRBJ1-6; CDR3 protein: ASSYSGTEGSPLH
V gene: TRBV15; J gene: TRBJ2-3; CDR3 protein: ATSRDFTDTQY
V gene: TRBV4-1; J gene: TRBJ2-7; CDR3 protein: ASSQRDRDYEQY
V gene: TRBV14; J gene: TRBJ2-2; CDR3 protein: ASSLGLAGELF
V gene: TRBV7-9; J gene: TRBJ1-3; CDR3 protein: ASSPPPGTRSGNTIY
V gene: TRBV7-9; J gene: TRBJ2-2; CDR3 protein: ASSGEGNTGELF
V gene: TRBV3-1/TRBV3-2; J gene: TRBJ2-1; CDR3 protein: ASSQGGTGLGEQF
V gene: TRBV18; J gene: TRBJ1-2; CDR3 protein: ASSSSGTGNGYT
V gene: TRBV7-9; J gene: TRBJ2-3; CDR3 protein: ASSSGTSGMTDTQY
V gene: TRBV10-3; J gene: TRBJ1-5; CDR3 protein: AISEAGRFSQPQH
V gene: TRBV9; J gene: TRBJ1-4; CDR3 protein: ASSLGQGRTNEKLF
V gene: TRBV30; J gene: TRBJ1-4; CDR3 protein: AWSPTGNGNEKLF
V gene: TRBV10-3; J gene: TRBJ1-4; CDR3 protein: ASGGTSEEKLF
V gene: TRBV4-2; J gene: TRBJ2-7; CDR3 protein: ASSQDLGETYEQY
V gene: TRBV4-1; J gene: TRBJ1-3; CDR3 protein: ASSQDQAGRNTIY
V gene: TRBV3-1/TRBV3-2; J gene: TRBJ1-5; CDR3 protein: ASSQGQNNQPQH
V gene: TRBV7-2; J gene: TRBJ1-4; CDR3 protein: ASSLRSGGLGEKLF
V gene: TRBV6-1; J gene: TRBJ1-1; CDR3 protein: ASSEGLETEAF
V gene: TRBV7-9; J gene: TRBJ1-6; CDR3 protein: ASSLVVNSPLH
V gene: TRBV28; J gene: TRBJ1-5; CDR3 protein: ASSLGTGANQPQH
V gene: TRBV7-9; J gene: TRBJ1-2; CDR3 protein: ASSQGGPSYGYT
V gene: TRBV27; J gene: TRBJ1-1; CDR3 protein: ASRMSRAATEAF
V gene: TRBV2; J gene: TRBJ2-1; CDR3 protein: ASSEQRAAEQF
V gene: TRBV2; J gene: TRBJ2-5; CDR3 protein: ASSESPQETQY
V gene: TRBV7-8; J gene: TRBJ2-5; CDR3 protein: ASSLGIQGQETQY
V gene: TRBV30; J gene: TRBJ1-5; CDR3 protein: AWNYGDYSNQPQH
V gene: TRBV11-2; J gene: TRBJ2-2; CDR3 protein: ASSRQGFSGELF
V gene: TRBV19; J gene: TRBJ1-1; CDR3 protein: ASSIRTVSEAF
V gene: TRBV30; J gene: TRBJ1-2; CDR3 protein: AWSVKGARGYT
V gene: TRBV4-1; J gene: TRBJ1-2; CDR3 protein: ASSQDRGLYGYT
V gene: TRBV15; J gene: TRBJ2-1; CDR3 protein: ATSVGEGSYNEQF
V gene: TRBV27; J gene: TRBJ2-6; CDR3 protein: ASSTTGAGANVLT
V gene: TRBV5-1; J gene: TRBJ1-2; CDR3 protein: ASRPNGKENYGYT
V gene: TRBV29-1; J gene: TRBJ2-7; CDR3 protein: SVGGSRGHEQY